The entry below describes one T cell receptor beta chain. The specificity of this receptor is unknown. Base quality data are lacking; no much larger clone is found one base away. TCRbeta CDR3 regions were amplified from genomic DNA using the immunoSEQ Assay, a bias-controlled multiplex PCR. The study's own analysis went as follows. The number of nucleated cells in each sample was estimated from the amplification of reference gene primers within the assay. To quantify the absolute abundance of each unique TCRbeta CDR3 rearrangement, sequence reads were collapsed and filtered. For each sample, productive Simpson clonality was calculated as the square root of Simpson's diversity index across productive rearrangements. The clones in this table, taken by TCRdb from immuneACCESS, are in-frame only. Not every clone is retained; where verified, under half of the shortfall comes from an unresolved V gene, and the cause of the rest is unknown. From that table come the V and J calls and clone size; the DNA was used to work out D and trimming. The sample has about 180,000 clones on record, approximately 85% of them singletons. More than 7.5% of the sample rests with the top ten.

From the germline V gene (reference sequence), CDR1 is MNHEY and CDR2 is SMNVEV. Reading from cysteine to phenylalanine, the CDR3 counts 15 amino acids. CDR3 DNA only is kept here, 45 bases in frame from base 1. Germline trimming: 5 bases from V, 7 bases from J; junction bases outside gene matches: 5. Enrolling through a virtual design, the prospective study's participants ranged in age from about 18 to 89 years and lived across roughly 24 United States geographic areas. Cohort assignment in the prospective study relied on participant-reported clinical history from a screening survey and a study questionnaire. For ImmuneRACE Cohort 3, a participant was defined as recovered based on two consecutive negative NP/OP PCR tests, clearance by a healthcare professional, or resolution of symptoms. In the prospective study, whole blood, serum and a nasopharyngeal or oropharyngeal swab were collected from each participant by mobile phlebotomists. Prospective study participants could optionally give additional blood draws and questionnaires over a roughly two-month period. Prospective study blood samples were shipped either frozen or at room temperature before DNA extraction.

The source of the sample is a study of blood T cell repertoires in COVID-19 (dated by TCRdb to 2020 to 2021). About the full investigation: Collaborator samples came from the United States, Italy and Spain and covered acute and convalescent phases of COVID-19. The prospective study material was composed of cDNA or gDNA derived from T cells, B-cell-depleted T cells, or PBMCs. Subjects who had been exposed to COVID-19, were actively infected with it, or had recovered from it provided the deeply sampled blood TCRbeta repertoires that made up the dataset. The repertoires were made available in a free public database intended to serve as a resource for research on the immune response to SARS-CoV-2. The samples were drawn from the first 160 participants of the ongoing ImmuneRACE study and from more than 1,000 subjects provided by 6 global collaborators. Nearly every sample came with metadata listing a de-identified subject ID, COVID-19 status, age in years and sex. HLA class I and class II types, where available, came from metadata supplied by the sample provider rather than from assay-based typing.

Results and caveats for the whole study, not just this receptor: The quantity of clinical and demographic metadata differed by source and by participant and was supplied without curation.

The sample consisted of PBMCs or T cells enriched from blood (not recorded which). The chain was built from TRBV27 and TRBJ2-1; 13 central nucleotides agree with TRBD2. The clonotype comes from a woman aged 25 to 39 who had recovered from COVID-19. The CDR3 here reads CASSRLAGGINEQFF. The DNA reads as follows: TGTGCCAGCAGTCGACTAGCGGGGGGAATTAATGAGCAGTTCTTC.